One and the same sample provided the 20 T cell receptor beta chains below, sequenced in a study of Graves' ophthalmopathy and Graves' hyperthyroidism. Researchers took RNA transcripts and amplified TCR beta CDR3 regions from them. Following a first-round RT-PCR that used HTBI primers, a second-round multiplex PCR was carried out. Using its own MiXCR run on the multiplex PCR reads, TCRdb lists one record per CDR3 protein. The sample gives about 400,000 distinct CDR3 sequences, 15% to 19% of which show up once; roughly 7% is in the top ten. Sequences were obtained from peripheral blood. Receptor source: a woman between 18 and 30 years old with stable Graves' hyperthyroidism.

This clonotype was recorded many times. The chain links TRBV12-5 to TRBJ2-5; TRBD1 matches 7 bases. The V gene end was trimmed by 6 bases and the J gene end by 4 bases; junction bases not matched to a gene: 2. This CDR3 is 12 amino acids long. Germline-derived CDR1 and CDR2 are LGHNT and FRNRAP. The CDR3 here is CASGRDRETQYF. DNA of the CDR3: TGTGCTAGTGGAAGGGACAGAGAGACCCAGTACTTC. Together with reference TRBV12-5 and TRBJ2-5, the CDR3 gives the full variable domain: DARVTQTPRHKVTEMGQEVTMRCQPILGHNTVFWYRQTMMQGLELLAYFRNRAPLDDSGMPKDRFSAEMPDATLATLKIQPSEPRDSAVYFCASGRDRETQYFGPGTRLLVL.

There are many counts of this clonotype. The CDR3 here is CASSFRGGGSKTTRAKNIQYF. The CDR3 DNA reads TGTGCCAGCAGTTTTCGGGGAGGGGGATCCAAAACGACCCGGGCCAAAAACATTCAGTACTTC. The chain carries TRBV12-3 or TRBV12-4 and TRBJ2-4, with a tentative D call TRBD2 (7 bases). The CDR3 runs 21 residues. V lost 3 bases to trimming and J lost 1 base, with 28 bases between them.

This clonotype was observed at least ten times. This rearrangement joins TRBV7-6 to TRBJ1-1; no firm D call. The CDR3 covers 14 residues. V was cut by 1 base and J by 1 base, with 7 bases left in between. Germline CDR1 SGHVS, CDR2 FNYEAQ. The CDR3 coding sequence is TGTGCCAGCAGCTTAGGGTGGGGGAACACTGAAGCTTTCTTT. It translates to CASSLGWGNTEAFF.

For this clonotype: A much larger clone is a single base away; this may be a read error. The chain uses TRBV27 and TRBJ1-1; D remains ambiguous. CDR3 size: 14 residues. The V gene's germline CDR1 is MNHEY and CDR2 SMNVEV (reference sequence). The CDR3 is CASSRVSMNTEACF. CDR3 nucleotides: TGTGCCAGCAGTAGGGTCAGCATGAACACTGAAGCTTGCTTT.

This clonotype was seen ten or more times. CDR3 region: CATSRDRTAKYQNIQYF. The CDR3 DNA reads TGTGCCACCAGCAGAGATAGGACAGCCAAGTACCAAAACATTCAGTACTTC. The rearrangement joins TRBV15 to TRBJ2-4, with D tentatively TRBD1 (6 bases). Germline V CDR1 and CDR2: LNHNV, YYDKDF (reference sequence). The V end was cut by 0 bases, the J end by 5 bases, with 17 bases between. The CDR3 runs to 17 residues.

This clonotype was seen many times. The V gene is TRBV27, the J gene TRBJ1-2; D is possibly TRBD1 (6 bases). Germline V gene lookup returns CDR1 MNHEY and CDR2 SMNVEV (reference sequence). The CDR3 has 14 residues. The V gene lost 6 bases and the J gene lost 2 bases, with 13 bases spanning the gap. CDR3: CASRRGGGNYGYTF. CDR3 sequence (DNA): TGTGCCAGCAGACGCGGAGGGGGGAACTATGGCTACACCTTC.

This clonotype was observed many times. V usage is TRBV11-1 and J usage is TRBJ2-7; D ambiguous. Germline values: CDR1 SGHAT, CDR2 FQDESV (reference sequence). The germline V and J ends were trimmed by 5 bases and 1 base, with 12 bases remaining between them. There are 14 residues in the CDR3. The CDR3 reads CASSQSIASYEQYF. CDR3 sequence (DNA): TGTGCCAGCAGCCAGTCAATTGCGTCCTACGAGCAGTACTTC.

This clonotype was found many times. The chain recombines TRBV4-1 with TRBJ2-1, with TRBD1 matching over 7 bases. V lost 4 bases to trimming and J lost 0 bases; unmatched junction nucleotides: 6. The CDR3 consists of 16 residues. Germline CDR1 and CDR2: MGHRA and YSYEKL. The CDR3 DNA is TGCGCCAGCAGCCGAGGGGGCTCCAGCTCCTACAATGAGCAGTTCTTC. Translating it yields CASSRGGSSSYNEQFF.

This clonotype occurred many times. This sequence joins TRBV12-3 or TRBV12-4 and TRBJ1-1; D is unresolved. Trimming removed 10 bases at V and 0 bases at J, with 12 bases between. The CDR3 has 13 amino acids. The CDR3 DNA is TGTGCCACCAGACGGACCATGAACACTGAAGCTTTCTTT. The encoded protein is CATRRTMNTEAFF.

The table lists this clonotype with a few counts. The chain employs TRBV5-1 and TRBJ1-2, with TRBD1 matching 8 bases. This CDR3 is built from 14 residues. Germline lookup yields CDR1 SGHRS and CDR2 YFSETQ. The junction had 4 bases not matched to a gene; V was cut back by 3 bases and J by 3 bases. In DNA form, the CDR3 reads TGCGCCAGCAGCTGGGGGACAGGAGACTATGGCTACACCTTC. Translating it yields CASSWGTGDYGYTF. Using reference TRBV5-1 and TRBJ1-2 for the parts outside the CDR3, the full variable domain is KAGVTQTPRYLIKTRGQQVTLSCSPISGHRSVSWYQQTPGQGLQFLFEYFSETQRNKGNFPGRFSGRQFSNSRSEMNVSTLELGDSALYLCASSWGTGDYGYTFGSGTRLTVV.

This clonotype came up many times. V and J are TRBV9 and TRBJ1-2; D perhaps matches TRBD1 (5 bases). The germline V gene encodes CDR1 SGDLS and CDR2 YYNGEE. This CDR3 region has 14 residues. V dropped 9 bases and J dropped 4 bases, with 19 bases sitting between them. The CDR3 region has the DNA TGTGCCAACCTAATAGGGGCCCTTAGCTATGGCTACACCTTC. This codes for CANLIGALSYGYTF.

This clonotype was picked up many times. V usage is TRBV18 and J usage is TRBJ2-7; no reliable D call. This CDR3 comprises 15 residues. With 2 bases removed from V and 7 bases from J, the gap between germline ends came to 18 bases. CDR1 and CDR2 (germline): KGHSH, LQKENI. The CDR3 DNA follows: TGTGCCAGCTCACCAAATCGTGCTCAAGGCAGTGAGCAGTACTTC. It specifies CASSPNRAQGSEQYF. Filled out from reference TRBV18 and TRBJ2-7, the complete variable domain reads NAGVMQNPRHLVRRRGQEARLRCSPMKGHSHVYWYRQLPEEGLKFMVYLQKENIIDESGMPKERFSAEFPKEGPSILRIQQVVRGDSAAYFCASSPNRAQGSEQYFGPGTRLTVT.

This clonotype was counted ten times or more. The V gene is TRBV19, the J gene TRBJ2-5, with a tentative D call TRBD2 (6 bases). Trimming removed 5 bases at V and 5 bases at J, with 12 bases between. This CDR3 contains 13 residues. Germline V gene data show CDR1 as LNHDA and CDR2 as SQIVND (reference sequence). CDR3 in DNA: TGTGCCAGTAGTCCCCGCGGGGCTGAGACCCAGTACTTC. It is translated as CASSPRGAETQYF.

At least ten counts were recorded for this clonotype. The rearrangement uses TRBV6-1 and TRBJ1-2, with D uncertain. V was shortened by 3 bases and J by 6 bases, with 11 bases between the two germline ends. The CDR3 runs 13 residues. Germline CDR1 reads MNHNS; CDR2 reads SASEGT. CDR3 coding DNA: TGTGCCAGCAGTGACCCCAGGACGGATGGCTACACCTTC. This translates into CASSDPRTDGYTF.

This clonotype has a handful of counts. It may be a read error: a sequence one base away is much more abundant. The genes are TRBV2 and TRBJ1-2, with D perhaps TRBD1 (5 bases). The CDR3 is made up of 14 amino acids. Looked up from germline, CDR1 is SNHLY and CDR2 is FYNNEI. The CDR3 region has the DNA TGTGCCAGCAGTGCTGGAGGGGCGAGTTATGGCTTCACCTTC. This codes for CASSAGGASYGFTF.

This clonotype was recorded at least ten times. V gene TRBV20-1 combines with J gene TRBJ2-3; 11 bases line up with TRBD1. V lost 1 base, J lost 5 bases, and 5 bases stayed unmatched. Per the germline V gene, CDR1 is DFQATT and CDR2 is SNEGSKA (reference sequence). The CDR3 totals 15 residues. CDR3 coding DNA: TGCAGTGCTAGAGGGGGACAGGGGGTTTTAGATACGCAGTATTTT. Protein sequence: CSARGGQGVLDTQYF.

This clonotype was seen at least ten times. The chain uses TRBV15 and TRBJ1-1; the D is unclear. V shed 0 bases and J shed 0 bases, with 11 bases lying between them. CDR1 and CDR2 (germline): LNHNV, YYDKDF (reference sequence). The CDR3 extends over 16 amino acids. The CDR3 nucleotides are TGTGCCACCAGCAGAGATTACGCGGGAGTGAACACTGAAGCTTTCTTT. Protein: CATSRDYAGVNTEAFF.

A note on this clonotype: This may arise from a read error, as a much more abundant clone is one base away. Without the conserved terminal phenylalanine or tryptophan, this CDR3 likely stems from a read error. This sequence joins TRBV12-3 or TRBV12-4 and TRBJ2-2; D is perhaps TRBD2 (6 bases). Trimming removed 4 bases at V and 4 bases at J, with 13 bases between. The CDR3 spans 15 residues. CDR3 amino acids: CASSSINGGTGELFL. The CDR3 DNA follows: TGTGCCAGCAGTTCGATTAACGGGGGCACCGGGGAGCTGTTTTTG.

This clonotype has ten or more counts. V usage is TRBV19 and J usage is TRBJ2-7; 9 bases line up with TRBD2. With V trimmed by 2 bases and J by 2 bases, 4 bases remained unmatched. Germline lookup yields CDR1 LNHDA and CDR2 SQIVND (reference sequence). There are 15 residues in the CDR3. CDR3 in DNA: TGTGCCAGTAGTATATTAGCGGGGGCCACCTACGAGCAGTACTTC. Its translation is CASSILAGATYEQYF.

Ten or more counts support this clonotype. The V call is TRBV2, the J call TRBJ2-5, with TRBD2 matching 7 bases. The trim removed 10 bases at V and 3 bases at J, leaving 11 bases unmatched. CDR3 length equals 14 residues. The germline CDR1 and CDR2 sequences are SNHLY and FYNNEI. The CDR3 region is CAMEGARGKETQYF. CDR3 bases: TGTGCCATGGAAGGGGCGCGGGGGAAAGAGACCCAGTACTTC.